This T cell receptor beta chain was documented in a study of cytomegalovirus exposure and HLA in healthy donors. Study observations and caveats: Per a prior analysis, the majority of TCR beta V segments were productive roughly 90% or roughly 30% of the time. Fewer N-insertions (relative to the 666-donor mean) were reportedly seen in an Asian-associated ancestry cluster in a later analysis.

The PCR made use of 60 Vbeta and 13 Jbeta primers. Here immunoSEQ multiplex PCR was the method, and the copy in TCRdb shows in-frame clones only, minus some. The data hold roughly 250,000 clones, with approximately 84% observed a single time. On this clone itself: The antigen is unknown.

The CDR3 loop spans 15 amino acids. V gave up 5 bases and J gave up 4 bases; unmatched junction bases: 8. The V gene's germline CDR1 is SGHTA and CDR2 FQGNSA. The sequencing sample was made of PBMCs. V usage is TRBV7-2 and J usage is TRBJ2-5; 9 nucleotides align to TRBD1. This sequence was found in a woman in her thirties or forties in good health and CMV-seropositive. The CDR3 sequence: CASSKGGQGRETQYF. The CDR3 region has the DNA TGTGCCAGCAGCAAGGGGGGACAGGGAAGAGAGACCCAGTACTTC.